What follows are 2 T cell receptor beta chains derived from one specimen sequenced in a study of blood T cell repertoires in COVID-19 (dated by TCRdb to about 2020). Library method: the immunoSEQ multiplex PCR assay. In its TCRdb copy, this immuneACCESS table keeps in-frame sequences only and misses some clones. Where compared with another copy, unresolved V genes explain less than half of these, and the others have no known cause. The sample records about 240,000 clones, approximately 87% of which are singletons. The top ten clones comprise approximately 6.2% of the sample. Sequencing was performed on peripheral blood. These receptors originate from a man in his fifties or sixties with acute or convalescent COVID-19.

This rearrangement joins TRBV27 to TRBJ2-3; 10 bases map to TRBD2. The CDR3 contains 19 residues. The V gene end was trimmed by 6 bases and the J gene end by 2 bases; junction bases not matched to a gene: 17. Germline values: CDR1 MNHEY, CDR2 SMNVEV (reference sequence). The CDR3 DNA is TGTGCCAGCAGCTATGCGGCCTCCCTAGCGGGAGACCCCACAGATACGCAGTATTTT. This sequence encodes CASSYAASLAGDPTDTQYF.

The chain combines TRBV27 with TRBJ1-2, with a possible D match to TRBD1 (6 bases). The CDR3 has 14 residues. V shed 3 bases and J shed 4 bases, with 12 bases lying between them. CDR1 is MNHEY and CDR2 is SMNVEV in the germline V gene (reference sequence). The CDR3 sequence is CASSFAGEGYGYTF. The CDR3 DNA reads as TGTGCCAGCAGTTTCGCAGGGGAGGGCTATGGCTACACCTTC.